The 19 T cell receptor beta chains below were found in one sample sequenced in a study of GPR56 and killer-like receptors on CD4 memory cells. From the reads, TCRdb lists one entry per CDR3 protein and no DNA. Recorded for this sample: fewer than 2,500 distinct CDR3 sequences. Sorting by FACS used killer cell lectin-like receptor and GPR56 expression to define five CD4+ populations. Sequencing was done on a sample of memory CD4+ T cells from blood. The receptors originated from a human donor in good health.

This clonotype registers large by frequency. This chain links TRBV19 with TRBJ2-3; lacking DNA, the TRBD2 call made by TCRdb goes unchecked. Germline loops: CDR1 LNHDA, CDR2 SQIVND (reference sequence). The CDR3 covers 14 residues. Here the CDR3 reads CASKGLPSINTQYF.

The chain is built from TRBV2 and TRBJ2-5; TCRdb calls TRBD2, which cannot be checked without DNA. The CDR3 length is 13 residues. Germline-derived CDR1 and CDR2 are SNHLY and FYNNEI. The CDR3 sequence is CASRPSGPETQYF. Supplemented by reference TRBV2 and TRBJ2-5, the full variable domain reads EPEVTQTPSHQVTQMGQEVILRCVPISNHLYFYWYRQILGQKVEFLVSFYNNEISEKSEIFDDQFSVERPDGSNFTLKIRSTKLEDSAMYFCASRPSGPETQYFGPGTRLLVL.

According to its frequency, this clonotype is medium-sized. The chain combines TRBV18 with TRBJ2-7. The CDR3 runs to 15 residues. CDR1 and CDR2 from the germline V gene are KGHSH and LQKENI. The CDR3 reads CASSPRGTYSYEQYF.

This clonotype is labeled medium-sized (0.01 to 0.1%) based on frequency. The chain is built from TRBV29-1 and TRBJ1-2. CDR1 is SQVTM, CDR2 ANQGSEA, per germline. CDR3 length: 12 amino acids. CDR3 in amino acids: CSVERATYGYTF.

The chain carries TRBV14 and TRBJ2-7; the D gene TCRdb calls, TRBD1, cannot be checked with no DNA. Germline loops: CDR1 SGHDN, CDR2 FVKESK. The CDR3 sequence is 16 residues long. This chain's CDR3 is CASSPLWGFSSYEQYF.

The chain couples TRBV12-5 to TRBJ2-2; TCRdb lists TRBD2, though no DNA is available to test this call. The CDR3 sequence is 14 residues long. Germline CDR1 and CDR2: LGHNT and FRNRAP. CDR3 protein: CASRGGENTGELFF.

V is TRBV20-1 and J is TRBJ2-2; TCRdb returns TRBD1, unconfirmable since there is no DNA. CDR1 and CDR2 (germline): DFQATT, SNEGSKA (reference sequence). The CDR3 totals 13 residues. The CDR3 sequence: CSARNRVTGELFF.

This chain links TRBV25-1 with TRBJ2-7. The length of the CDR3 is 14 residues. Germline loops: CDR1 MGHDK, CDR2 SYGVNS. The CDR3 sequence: CASSFTQGSYEQYF.

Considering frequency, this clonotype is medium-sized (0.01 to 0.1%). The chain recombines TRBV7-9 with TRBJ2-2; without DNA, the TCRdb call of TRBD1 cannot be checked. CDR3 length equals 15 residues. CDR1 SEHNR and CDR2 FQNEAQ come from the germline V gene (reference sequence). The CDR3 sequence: CASSLGQGAHGELFF.

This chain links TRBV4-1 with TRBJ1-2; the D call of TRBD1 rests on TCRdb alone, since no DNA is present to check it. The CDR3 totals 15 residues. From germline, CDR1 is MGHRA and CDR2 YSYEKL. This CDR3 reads CASSQLHRGDYGYTF.

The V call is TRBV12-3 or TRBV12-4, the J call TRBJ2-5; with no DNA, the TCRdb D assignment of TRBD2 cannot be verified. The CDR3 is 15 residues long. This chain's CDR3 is CASTLTSGSFETQYF.

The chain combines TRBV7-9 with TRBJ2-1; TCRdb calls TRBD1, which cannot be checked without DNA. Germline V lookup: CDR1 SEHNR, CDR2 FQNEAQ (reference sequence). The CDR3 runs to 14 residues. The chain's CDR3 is CASSLAGTYNEQFF.

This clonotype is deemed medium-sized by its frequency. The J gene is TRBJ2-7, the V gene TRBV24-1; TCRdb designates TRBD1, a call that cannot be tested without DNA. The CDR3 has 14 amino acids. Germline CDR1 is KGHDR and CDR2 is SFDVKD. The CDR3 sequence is CATSDPSKNYEQYF.

The CDR3 loop reads CASRGQGVNTGELFF. J is TRBJ2-2 and V is TRBV6-6; TCRdb reports TRBD1, a call that lacks DNA to check it against. The CDR3 spans 15 residues. The germline gives CDR1 MNHNY, CDR2 SVGAGI (reference sequence).

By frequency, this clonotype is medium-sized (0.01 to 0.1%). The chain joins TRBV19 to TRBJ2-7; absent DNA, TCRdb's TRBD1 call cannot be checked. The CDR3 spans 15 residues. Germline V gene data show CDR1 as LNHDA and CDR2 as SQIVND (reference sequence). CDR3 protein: CASAEAGTGIYEQYF.

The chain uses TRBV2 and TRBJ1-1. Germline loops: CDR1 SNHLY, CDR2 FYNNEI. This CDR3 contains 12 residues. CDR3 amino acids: CASSEAGPEAFF.

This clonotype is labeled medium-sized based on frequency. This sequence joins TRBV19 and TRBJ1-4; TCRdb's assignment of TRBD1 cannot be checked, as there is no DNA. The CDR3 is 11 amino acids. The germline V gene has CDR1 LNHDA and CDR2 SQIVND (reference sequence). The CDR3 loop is CASSNRGGLFF.

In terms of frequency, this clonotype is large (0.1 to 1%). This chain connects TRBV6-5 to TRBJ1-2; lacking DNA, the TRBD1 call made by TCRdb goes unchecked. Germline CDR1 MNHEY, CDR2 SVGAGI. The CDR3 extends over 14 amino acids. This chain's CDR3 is CASSTTGGKIGYTF.

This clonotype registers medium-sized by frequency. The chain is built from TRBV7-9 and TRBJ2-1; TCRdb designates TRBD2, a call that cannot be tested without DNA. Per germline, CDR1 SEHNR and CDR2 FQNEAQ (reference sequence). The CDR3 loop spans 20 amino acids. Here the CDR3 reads CASSSEGLAGDGPPYNEQFF.